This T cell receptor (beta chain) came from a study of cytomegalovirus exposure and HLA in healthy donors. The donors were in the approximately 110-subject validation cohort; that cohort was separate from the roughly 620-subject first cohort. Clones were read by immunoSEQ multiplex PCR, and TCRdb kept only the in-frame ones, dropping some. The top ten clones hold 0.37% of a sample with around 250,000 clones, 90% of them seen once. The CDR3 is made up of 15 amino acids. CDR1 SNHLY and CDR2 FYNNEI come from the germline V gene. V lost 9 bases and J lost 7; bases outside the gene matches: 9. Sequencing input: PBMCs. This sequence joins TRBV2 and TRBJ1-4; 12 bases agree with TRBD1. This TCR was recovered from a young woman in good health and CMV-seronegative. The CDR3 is CASTGTGGQGEKLFF. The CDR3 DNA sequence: TGTGCCAGTACTGGGACAGGGGGCCAGGGTGAAAAACTGTTTTTT.